This T cell receptor (beta chain) was recovered during a study of glioma-infiltrating T cells. The wider study: Samples included WHO grade II oligodendrogliomas or astrocytomas and initial-diagnosis grade IV glioblastomas.

V lost 5 bases and J lost 2, with 17 bases in between. CDR1 MDHEN and CDR2 SYDVKM come from the germline V gene. The CDR3 is made up of 16 amino acids. Amplification of TCR alpha and beta CDR3 regions from RNA used iRepertoire nested multiplex PCR. TCRdb independently ran MiXCR on the multiplex PCR reads; one entry per CDR3 protein. In the table there are 300,000 to 450,000 distinct CDR3 sequences, around 38% of which are singletons. Regarding the study as a whole: Only very few CDR3 sequences appeared in both tissue and blood.

Notes on this clonotype: Its target is unknown.

The sequence was collected from a human donor with low-grade glioma or glioblastoma, undergoing nonglioma brain surgery, or in good health (not recorded which). Sequencing was performed on glioma tissue, nonneoplastic brain tissue, or PBMCs (not recorded which). This rearrangement joins TRBV28 to TRBJ2-3; D is possibly TRBD1 (6 bases). CDR3 DNA: TGTGCCAGCAGTCCATCACAGGGAAGGGACACAGATACGCAGTATTTT. Protein product: CASSPSQGRDTDTQYF. The whole variable domain, filled in from reference TRBV28 and TRBJ2-3, reads DVKVTQSSRYLVKRTGEKVFLECVQDMDHENMFWYRQDPGLGLRLIYFSYDVKMKEKGDIPEGYSVSREKKERFSLILESASTNQTSMYLCASSPSQGRDTDTQYFGPGTRLTVL.